This T cell receptor (beta chain) was obtained from a study of shared T cell receptors in the human thymus. With 0 bases clipped from V and 0 bases from J, the junction kept 8 bases outside the gene matches. CDR1 and CDR2 (germline): SGHDN, FVKESK. This CDR3 comprises 17 residues. Measured with immunoSEQ multiplex PCR; TCRdb has only the in-frame clones, and not every one. The sample has approximately 730,000 clones; 70% to 90% are singletons. The sample was also linked to a second study, of human thymus T cells. From that second work: Healthy Finnish infants undergoing corrective surgery for congenital heart defects were the donors. During corrective heart surgery, resections were taken, and the thymus tissue came from them. Biased V and J segment usage appeared in thymus and peripheral blood. Related reports documented highly overlapping thymic repertoires among unrelated individuals.

The TCR sequence derives from a girl less than two years old with a congenital heart defect. The V call is TRBV14, the J call TRBJ2-7; 7 nucleotides match TRBD1. The sequencing input was thymocytes. CDR3 sequence (DNA): TGTGCCAGCAGCCAAGACTCGACAGGGACAAGCTCCTACGAGCAGTACTTC. This codes for CASSQDSTGTSSYEQYF.